This T cell receptor beta chain is drawn from a study of T-cell reconstitution after alpha-beta-depleted transplantation in children. This clonotype has more than one count but fewer than ten. Germline V gene data show CDR1 as SGHVS and CDR2 as FQNEAQ. The CDR3 extends over 16 amino acids. The ends were cut back, 3 bases at V and 0 bases at J, with 15 bases in the middle. A library of TCRbeta sequences, prepared with unique molecular identifiers, was generated. TCRdb reanalysed the PCR reads using MiXCR and keeps one entry per CDR3 protein. The table shows around 480,000 distinct CDR3 sequences, with approximately 30% occurring only once.

The V gene is TRBV7-8, the J gene TRBJ2-7; D gene ambiguous. The input for sequencing was PBMCs from the stem cell graft donor, taken from the stem cell graft. This TCR was sampled from a human donor who donated a stem cell graft to a child with aplastic anemia. In DNA, the CDR3 is TGTGCCAGCAGCTTGGGATCAGGTTTTTCCTCCTACGAGCAGTACTTC. Its protein is CASSLGSGFSSYEQYF.